One and the same sample provided the 16 T cell receptor beta chains below, sequenced in a study of blood T cell repertoires in COVID-19. Some clones are missing from TCRdb's copy, which holds only in-frame ones; the method was immunoSEQ multiplex PCR. The table records 360,000 or so clones, more than 85% of them present only once. The material sequenced was PBMCs or T cells enriched from blood (not recorded which). The receptors derive from a woman in her 30s who had recovered from COVID-19.

The chain couples TRBV6-4 to TRBJ1-2, with TRBD1 identical over 8 bases. J gave up 4 bases and V 0 bases, and 4 bases lay outside the gene matches. Germline V CDR1 and CDR2: MRHNA, SNTAGT. This CDR3 has 15 amino acids. The CDR3 sequence is CASSDSRDRIYGYTF. The CDR3 DNA sequence: TGTGCCAGCAGTGACTCGAGGGACAGGATCTATGGCTACACCTTC.

This sequence joins TRBV6-5 and TRBJ2-7; TRBD1 agrees at 7 bases. Germline CDR1 MNHEY, CDR2 SVGAGI. This CDR3 comprises 14 residues. The V segment lost 2 bases and the J segment 1 base; nucleotides outside the gene matches: 2. This chain's CDR3 is CASSYRGQSYEQYF. The CDR3 DNA reads TGTGCCAGCAGTTACCGGGGACAGTCCTACGAGCAGTACTTC.

V gene TRBV3-1 (or the pseudogene TRBV3-2) combines with J gene TRBJ2-3, with D hard to call. This CDR3 region has 13 residues. CDR1 LGHDT and CDR2 YNNKEL come from the germline V gene (reference sequence). V lost 4 bases to trimming and J lost 4 bases, with 9 bases between them. The CDR3 sequence is CASSPSLPDTQYF. CDR3 DNA sequence: TGTGCCAGCAGCCCGAGCCTCCCAGATACGCAGTATTTT.

The gene calls are TRBV5-1 and TRBJ1-4; D is unclear. Germline V gene data show CDR1 as SGHRS and CDR2 as YFSETQ. The CDR3 length is 14 residues. The V end lost 0 bases, the J end lost 4 bases, and 7 bases lay between the germline ends. CDR3 residues: CASSLGVLNEKLFF. CDR3 sequence (DNA): TGCGCCAGCAGCTTGGGAGTTCTTAATGAAAAACTGTTTTTT.

This clone showed up just a few times. The rearrangement joins TRBV9 to TRBJ2-7; 7 nucleotides agree with TRBD2. Germline V gene lookup returns CDR1 SGDLS and CDR2 YYNGEE. The junction had 5 bases not matched to a gene; V was cut back by 2 bases and J by 0 bases. This CDR3 has 15 amino acids. CDR3 sequence: CASSVGLVDSYEQYF. CDR3 sequence (DNA): TGTGCCAGCAGCGTTGGACTAGTAGACTCCTACGAGCAGTACTTC.

V gene TRBV5-5 combines with J gene TRBJ1-2, with TRBD1 matching over 7 bases. The CDR3 is 13 amino acids. V lost 4 bases and J lost 4; bases outside the gene matches: 4. Germline V gene sequence: CDR1 SGHKS, CDR2 YYEKEE (reference sequence). CDR3 sequence reads: CASSGTDFYGYTF. CDR3 in DNA: TGTGCCAGCAGCGGGACAGACTTCTATGGCTACACCTTC.

The chain links TRBV27 to TRBJ1-1; 10 bases are shared with TRBD1. Per germline, CDR1 MNHEY and CDR2 SMNVEV (reference sequence). This CDR3 contains 15 residues. J was trimmed by 5 bases and V by 5 bases; bases with no gene match: 8. CDR3 sequence: CASSTTGDRGTEAFF. CDR3 DNA: TGTGCCAGCAGTACCACCGGGGACAGGGGTACTGAAGCTTTCTTT.

The V gene is TRBV19, the J gene TRBJ1-6; 7 bases align to TRBD1. This CDR3 has 15 residues. Germline V CDR1 and CDR2: LNHDA, SQIVND (reference sequence). The V segment lost 7 bases and the J segment 3 bases; nucleotides outside the gene matches: 6. The CDR3: CASNPGTVYNSPLHF. CDR3 nucleotide sequence: TGTGCCAGTAACCCCGGGACAGTCTATAATTCACCCCTCCACTTT.

The rearrangement uses TRBV13 and TRBJ2-1; 8 bases match TRBD2. V dropped 1 base and J dropped 4; count of bases not matched to a gene: 3. There are 15 residues in the CDR3. In germline, CDR1 is PRHDT, CDR2 FYEKMQ (reference sequence). The CDR3: CASSLVGTRYNEQFF. CDR3 nucleotide sequence: TGTGCCAGCAGCTTAGTGGGGACTAGATACAATGAGCAGTTCTTC.

The CDR3 sequence: CASSPGQGSYTEAFF. CDR3 coding DNA: TGTGCCAGCAGTCCCGGACAGGGATCGTACACTGAAGCTTTCTTT. V usage is TRBV6-6 and J usage is TRBJ1-1, with TRBD1 matching 8 bases. Germline CDR1 reads MNHNY; CDR2 reads SVGAGI (reference sequence). J gave up 3 bases and V 5 bases, and 8 bases lay outside the gene matches. This CDR3 is built from 15 residues.

This sequence joins TRBV7-2 and TRBJ2-2, with D possibly matching TRBD1 (6 bases). Trimming took off 4 bases at V and 5 bases at J, with 8 bases between the two ends. This CDR3 has 13 residues. Germline V CDR1 and CDR2: SGHTA, FQGNSA. In DNA, the CDR3 is TGTGCCAGCAGCTATGACAGGACCGGGGAGCTGTTTTTT. Protein product: CASSYDRTGELFF.

The chain is built from TRBV27 and TRBJ1-1; no definite D call. The CDR3 has 13 residues. Looked up from germline, CDR1 is MNHEY and CDR2 is SMNVEV (reference sequence). The germline V and J ends were trimmed by 1 base and 0 bases, with 3 bases remaining between them. The CDR3 spells CASSLYMNTEAFF. The CDR3 DNA sequence: TGTGCCAGCAGTTTATACATGAACACTGAAGCTTTCTTT.

This clone was observed a single time. V usage is TRBV7-6 and J usage is TRBJ1-2; TRBD1 agrees at 9 bases. The CDR3 extends over 15 amino acids. Trimming took 3 bases from V and 4 from J; bases not matched to a gene: 6. CDR1 is SGHVS, CDR2 FNYEAQ, per germline. CDR3 sequence reads: CASSLGQGAGYGYTF. In DNA form, the CDR3 reads TGTGCCAGCAGCTTGGGACAGGGAGCGGGCTATGGCTACACCTTC.

The rearrangement joins TRBV10-3 to TRBJ1-3, with 8 bases fitting TRBD1. The CDR3 totals 14 residues. Germline V gene lookup returns CDR1 ENHRY and CDR2 SYGVKD. V was pared by 2 bases and J by 7 bases, with 4 bases of the junction left unmatched. This CDR3 reads CAISETTGGNTIYF. DNA of the CDR3: TGTGCCATCAGTGAGACTACAGGGGGGAACACCATATATTTT.

The chain recombines TRBV3-1 (or the pseudogene TRBV3-2) with TRBJ2-2; D not resolved. CDR3 size: 14 residues. V was trimmed by 6 bases and J by 1 base, leaving 9 bases between them. Germline V gene sequence: CDR1 LGHDT, CDR2 YNNKEL (reference sequence). Here the CDR3 DNA reads TGTGCCAGCAGACTTACGGGGAACACCGGGGAGCTGTTTTTT. Residues: CASRLTGNTGELFF.

This chain links TRBV27 with TRBJ2-2; D is possibly TRBD2 (5 bases). This CDR3 contains 18 residues. Germline V gene sequence: CDR1 MNHEY, CDR2 SMNVEV (reference sequence). V lost 6 bases, J lost 0 bases, and 20 bases lay in between. The CDR3 spells CASSKTSPTFTNTGELFF. The CDR3 nucleotides are TGTGCCAGCAGCAAAACTAGTCCCACGTTTACGAACACCGGGGAGCTGTTTTTT.